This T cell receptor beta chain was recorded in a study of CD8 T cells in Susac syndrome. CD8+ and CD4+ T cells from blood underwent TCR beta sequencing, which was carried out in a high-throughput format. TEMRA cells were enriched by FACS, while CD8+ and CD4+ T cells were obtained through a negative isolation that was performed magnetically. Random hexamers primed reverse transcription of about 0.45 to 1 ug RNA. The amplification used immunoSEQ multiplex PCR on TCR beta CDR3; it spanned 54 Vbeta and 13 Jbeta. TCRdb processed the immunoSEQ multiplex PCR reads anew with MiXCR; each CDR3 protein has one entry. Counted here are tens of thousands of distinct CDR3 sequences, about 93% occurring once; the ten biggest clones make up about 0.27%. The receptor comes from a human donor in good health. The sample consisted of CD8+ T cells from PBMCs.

The CDR3 protein is CASSQGLQGGNQPQHF. The DNA for the CDR3 is TGCGCCAGCAGCCAAGGGTTACAGGGCGGCAATCAGCCCCAGCATTTT. The chain uses TRBV4-3 and TRBJ1-5, with D possibly matching TRBD1 (6 bases). CDR3 length: 16 amino acids. Looked up from germline, CDR1 is LGHNA and CDR2 is YSLEER. V lost 1 base to trimming and J lost 2 bases, with 12 bases between them.